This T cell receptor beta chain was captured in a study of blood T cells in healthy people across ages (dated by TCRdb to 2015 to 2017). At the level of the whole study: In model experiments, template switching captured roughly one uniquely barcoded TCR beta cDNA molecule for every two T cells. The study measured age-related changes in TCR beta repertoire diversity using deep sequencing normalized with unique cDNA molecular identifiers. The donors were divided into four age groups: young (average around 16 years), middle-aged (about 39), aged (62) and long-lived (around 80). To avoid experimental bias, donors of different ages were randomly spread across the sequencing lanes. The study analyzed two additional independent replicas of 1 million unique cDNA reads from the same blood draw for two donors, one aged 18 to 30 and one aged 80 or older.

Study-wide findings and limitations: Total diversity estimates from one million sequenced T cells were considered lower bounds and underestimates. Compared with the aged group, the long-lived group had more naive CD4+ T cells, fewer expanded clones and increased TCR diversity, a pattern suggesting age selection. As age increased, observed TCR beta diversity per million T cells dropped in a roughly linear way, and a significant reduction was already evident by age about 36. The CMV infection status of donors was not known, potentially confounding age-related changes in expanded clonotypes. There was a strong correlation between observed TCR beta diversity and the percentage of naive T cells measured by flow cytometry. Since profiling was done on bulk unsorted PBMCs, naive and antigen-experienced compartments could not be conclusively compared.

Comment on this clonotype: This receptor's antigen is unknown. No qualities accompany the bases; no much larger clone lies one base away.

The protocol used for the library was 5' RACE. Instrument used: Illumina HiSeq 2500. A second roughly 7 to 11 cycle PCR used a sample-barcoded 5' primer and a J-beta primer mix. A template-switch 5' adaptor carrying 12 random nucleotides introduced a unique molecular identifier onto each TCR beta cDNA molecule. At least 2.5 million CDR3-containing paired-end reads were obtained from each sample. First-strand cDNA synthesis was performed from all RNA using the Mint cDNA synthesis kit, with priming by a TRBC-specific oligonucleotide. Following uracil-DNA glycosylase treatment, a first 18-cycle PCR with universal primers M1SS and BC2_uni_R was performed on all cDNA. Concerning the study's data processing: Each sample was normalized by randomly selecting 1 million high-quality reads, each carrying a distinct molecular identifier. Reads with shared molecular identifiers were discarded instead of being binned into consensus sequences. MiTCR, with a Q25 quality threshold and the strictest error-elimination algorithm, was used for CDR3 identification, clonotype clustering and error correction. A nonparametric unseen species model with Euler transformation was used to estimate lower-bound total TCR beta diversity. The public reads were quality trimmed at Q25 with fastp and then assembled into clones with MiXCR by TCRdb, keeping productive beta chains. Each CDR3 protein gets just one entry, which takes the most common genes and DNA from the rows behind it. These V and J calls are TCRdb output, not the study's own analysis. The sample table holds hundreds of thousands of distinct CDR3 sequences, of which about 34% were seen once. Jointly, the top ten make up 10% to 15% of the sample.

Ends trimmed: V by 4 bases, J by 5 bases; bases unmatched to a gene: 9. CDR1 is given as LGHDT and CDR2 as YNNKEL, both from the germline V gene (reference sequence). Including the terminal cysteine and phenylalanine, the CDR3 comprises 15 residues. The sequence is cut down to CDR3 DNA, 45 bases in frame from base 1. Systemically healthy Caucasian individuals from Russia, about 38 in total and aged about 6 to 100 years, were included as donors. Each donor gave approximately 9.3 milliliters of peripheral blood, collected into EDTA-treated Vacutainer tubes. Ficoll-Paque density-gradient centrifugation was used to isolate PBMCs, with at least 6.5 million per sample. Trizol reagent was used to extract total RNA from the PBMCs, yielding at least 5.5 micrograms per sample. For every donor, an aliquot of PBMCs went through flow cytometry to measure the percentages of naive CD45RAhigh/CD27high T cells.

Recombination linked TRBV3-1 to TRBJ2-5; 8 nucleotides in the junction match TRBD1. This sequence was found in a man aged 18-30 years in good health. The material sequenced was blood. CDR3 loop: CASSRARGRFETQYF. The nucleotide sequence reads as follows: TGTGCCAGCAGCCGAGCCAGGGGGCGCTTCGAGACCCAGTACTTC.